This T cell receptor beta chain was retrieved from a study of shared clonotypes between healthy human individuals. Assay: immunoSEQ multiplex PCR; the TCRdb copy retains only in-frame clones and omits some. Seen here are about 1,500,000 clones, around 97% observed once, and the top ten hold roughly 1.2%. This CDR3 is built from 13 residues. V lost 1 base, J lost 11 bases, and 15 bases lay in between. CDR1 SGHTA and CDR2 FQGNSA come from the germline V gene. The origin of this receptor is a man aged 25-40 years in good health. The specimen was naive CD4+ T cells sorted from blood. Sample subset: CD45RA+ positively selected. V is TRBV7-2 and J is TRBJ2-7; TRBD1 might be the D (6 bases). In nucleotides, the CDR3 is TGTGCCAGCAGCTTAGGACAGGCCCGGTTGGAGTACTTC. Protein product: CASSLGQARLEYF.